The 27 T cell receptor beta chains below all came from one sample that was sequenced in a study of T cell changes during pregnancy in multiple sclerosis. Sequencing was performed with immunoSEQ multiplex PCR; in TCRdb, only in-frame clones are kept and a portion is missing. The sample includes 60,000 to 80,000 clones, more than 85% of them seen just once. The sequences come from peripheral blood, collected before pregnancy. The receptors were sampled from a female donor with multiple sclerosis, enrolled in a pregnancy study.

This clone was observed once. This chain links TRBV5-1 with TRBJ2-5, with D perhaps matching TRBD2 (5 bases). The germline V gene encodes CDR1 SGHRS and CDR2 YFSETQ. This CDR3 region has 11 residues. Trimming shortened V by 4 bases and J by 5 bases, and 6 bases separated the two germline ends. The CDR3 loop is CASSPGETQYF. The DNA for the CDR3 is TGCGCCAGCAGCCCGGGGGAGACCCAGTACTTC.

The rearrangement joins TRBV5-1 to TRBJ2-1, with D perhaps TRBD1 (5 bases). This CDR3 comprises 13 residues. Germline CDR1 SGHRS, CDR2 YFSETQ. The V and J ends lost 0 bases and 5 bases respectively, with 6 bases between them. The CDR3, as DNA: TGCGCCAGCAGCTTGGCAGGGAACAATGAGCAGTTCTTC. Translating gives CASSLAGNNEQFF.

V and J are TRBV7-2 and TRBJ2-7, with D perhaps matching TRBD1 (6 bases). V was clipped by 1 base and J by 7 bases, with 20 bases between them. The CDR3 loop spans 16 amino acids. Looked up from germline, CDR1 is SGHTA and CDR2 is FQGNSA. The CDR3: CASSLGHGTSWREQYF. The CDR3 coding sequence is TGTGCCAGCAGCTTAGGTCACGGGACATCGTGGAGGGAGCAGTACTTC.

The CDR3 bases are TGTGCCAGCAGTCCTCGGGTGGGGAACACTGAAGCTTTCTTT. This translates into CASSPRVGNTEAFF. This rearrangement joins TRBV27 to TRBJ1-1; D is unresolved. CDR1 is MNHEY, CDR2 SMNVEV, per germline (reference sequence). V lost 5 bases and J 1 base, leaving 11 bases between the germline ends. This CDR3 comprises 14 residues.

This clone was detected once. The CDR3 protein is CASSSGATGGFGETQYF. CDR3 in DNA: TGTGCCAGCAGCTCCGGGGCCACAGGGGGGTTCGGAGAGACCCAGTACTTC. The chain joins TRBV11-2 to TRBJ2-5; 8 positions agree with TRBD1. This CDR3 spans 17 amino acids. Per the germline V gene, CDR1 is SGHAT and CDR2 is FQNNGV. V shed 4 bases and J 4 bases; nucleotides not matched to a gene: 14.

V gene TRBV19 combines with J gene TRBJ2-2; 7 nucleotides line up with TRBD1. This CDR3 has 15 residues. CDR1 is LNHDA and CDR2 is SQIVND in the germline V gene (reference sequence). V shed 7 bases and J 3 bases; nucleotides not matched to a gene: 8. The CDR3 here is CASTPGQSHTGELFF. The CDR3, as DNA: TGTGCCAGTACTCCGGGACAGTCTCACACCGGGGAGCTGTTTTTT. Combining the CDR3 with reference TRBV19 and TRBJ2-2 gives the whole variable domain DGGITQSPKYLFRKEGQNVTLSCEQNLNHDAMYWYRQDPGQGLRLIYYSQIVNDFQKGDIAEGYSVSREKKESFPLTVTSAQKNPTAFYLCASTPGQSHTGELFFGEGSRLTVL.

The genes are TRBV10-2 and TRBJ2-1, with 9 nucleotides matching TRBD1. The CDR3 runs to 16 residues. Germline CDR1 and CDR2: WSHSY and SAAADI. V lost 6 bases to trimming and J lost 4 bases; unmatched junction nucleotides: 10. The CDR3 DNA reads TGCGCCAGCAGGCCCAGTGGGACAGGGACTTACAATGAGCAGTTCTTC. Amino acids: CASRPSGTGTYNEQFF.

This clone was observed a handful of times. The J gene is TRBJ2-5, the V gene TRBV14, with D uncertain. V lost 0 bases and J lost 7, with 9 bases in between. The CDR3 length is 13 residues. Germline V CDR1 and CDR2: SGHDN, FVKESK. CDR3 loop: CASSQDSLGTQYF. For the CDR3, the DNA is TGTGCCAGCAGCCAAGATAGCCTCGGGACCCAGTACTTC.

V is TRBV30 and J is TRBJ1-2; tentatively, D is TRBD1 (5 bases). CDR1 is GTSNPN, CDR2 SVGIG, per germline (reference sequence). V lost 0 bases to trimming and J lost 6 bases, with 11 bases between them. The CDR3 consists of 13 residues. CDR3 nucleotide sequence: TGTGCCTGGAGTGTTCAGGGATCCGATGGCTACACCTTC. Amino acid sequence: CAWSVQGSDGYTF.

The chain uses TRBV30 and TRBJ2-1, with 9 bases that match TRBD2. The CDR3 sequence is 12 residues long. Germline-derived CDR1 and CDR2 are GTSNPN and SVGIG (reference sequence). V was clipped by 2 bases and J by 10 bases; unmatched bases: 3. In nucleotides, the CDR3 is TGTGCCTGGAGTCGCGGACTAGCGGAGCAGTTCTTC. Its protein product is CAWSRGLAEQFF. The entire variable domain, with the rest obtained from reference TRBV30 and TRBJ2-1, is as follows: SQTIHQWPATLVQPVGSPLSLECTVEGTSNPNLYWYRQAAGRGLQLLFYSVGIGQISSEVPQNLSASRPQDRQFILSSKKLLLSDSGFYLCAWSRGLAEQFFGPGTRLTVL.

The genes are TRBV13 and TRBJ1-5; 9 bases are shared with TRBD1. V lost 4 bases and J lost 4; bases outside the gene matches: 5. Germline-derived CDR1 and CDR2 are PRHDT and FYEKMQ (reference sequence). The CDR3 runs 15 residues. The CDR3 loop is CASSSGTGFNQPQHF. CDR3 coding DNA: TGTGCCAGCAGCTCGGGGACAGGGTTTAATCAGCCCCAGCATTTT. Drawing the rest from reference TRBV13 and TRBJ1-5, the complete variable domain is AAGVIQSPRHLIKEKRETATLKCYPIPRHDTVYWYQQGPGQDPQFLISFYEKMQSDKGSIPDRFSAQQFSDYHSELNMSSLELGDSALYFCASSSGTGFNQPQHFGDGTRLSIL.

In DNA, the CDR3 is TGTGCCAGCAGCTCCCCGGGCGCGGGAGGTTCCTACGAGCAGTACTTC. Translating it yields CASSSPGAGGSYEQYF. The chain couples TRBV7-8 to TRBJ2-7; 8 bases align to TRBD2. The V segment lost 4 bases and the J segment 1 base; nucleotides outside the gene matches: 9. This CDR3 contains 16 residues. CDR1 and CDR2 from the germline V gene are SGHVS and FQNEAQ.

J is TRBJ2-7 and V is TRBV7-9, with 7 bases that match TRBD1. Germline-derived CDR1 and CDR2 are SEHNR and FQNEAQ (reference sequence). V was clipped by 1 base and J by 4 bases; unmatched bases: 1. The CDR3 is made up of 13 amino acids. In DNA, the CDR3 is TGTGCCAGCAGCTTAGAGGACAGGTACGAGCAGTACTTC. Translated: CASSLEDRYEQYF.

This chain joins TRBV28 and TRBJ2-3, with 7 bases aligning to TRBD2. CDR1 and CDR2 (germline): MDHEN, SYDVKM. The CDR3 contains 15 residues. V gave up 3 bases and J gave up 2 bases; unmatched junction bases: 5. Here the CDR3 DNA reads TGTGCCAGCAGTTTTGGAGCGGGGAACACAGATACGCAGTATTTT. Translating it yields CASSFGAGNTDTQYF.

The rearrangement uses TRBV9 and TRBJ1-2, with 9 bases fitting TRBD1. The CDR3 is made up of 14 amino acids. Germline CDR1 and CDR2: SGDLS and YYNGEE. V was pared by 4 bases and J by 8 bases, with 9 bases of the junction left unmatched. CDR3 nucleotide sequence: TGTGCCAGCAGCCCCCAGGACAGGGGCGAAGGCTACACCTTC. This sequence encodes CASSPQDRGEGYTF. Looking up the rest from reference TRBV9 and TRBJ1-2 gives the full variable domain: DSGVTQTPKHLITATGQRVTLRCSPRSGDLSVYWYQQSLDQGLQFLIQYYNGEERAKGNILERFSAQQFPDLHSELNLSSLELGDSALYFCASSPQDRGEGYTFGSGTRLTVV.

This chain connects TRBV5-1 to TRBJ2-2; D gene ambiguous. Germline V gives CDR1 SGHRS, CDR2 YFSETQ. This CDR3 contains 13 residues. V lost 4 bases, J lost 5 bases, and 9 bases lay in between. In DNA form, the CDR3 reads TGCGCCAGCAGCCGAGGTGAAACCGGGGAGCTGTTTTTT. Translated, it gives CASSRGETGELFF.

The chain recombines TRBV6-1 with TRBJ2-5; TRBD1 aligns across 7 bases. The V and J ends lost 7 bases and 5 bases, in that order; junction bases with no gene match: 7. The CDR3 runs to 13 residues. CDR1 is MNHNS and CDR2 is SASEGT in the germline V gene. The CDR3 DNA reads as TGTGCCAGCATGCTACAGGGGTCCGAGACCCAGTACTTC. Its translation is CASMLQGSETQYF.

CDR3 bases: TGTGCCAGCACCCCTCGGGTGCGCACTAATGAAAAACTGTTTTTT. This codes for CASTPRVRTNEKLFF. V gene TRBV7-9 combines with J gene TRBJ1-4; D gene ambiguous. CDR1 is SEHNR, CDR2 FQNEAQ, per germline (reference sequence). This CDR3 region has 15 residues. V was shortened by 7 bases and J by 2 bases, with 14 bases between the two germline ends.

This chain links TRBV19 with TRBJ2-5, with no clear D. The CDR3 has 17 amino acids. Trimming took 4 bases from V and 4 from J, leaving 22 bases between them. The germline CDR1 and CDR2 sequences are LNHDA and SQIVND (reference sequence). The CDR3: CASSTLKMGRAGETQYF. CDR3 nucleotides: TGTGCCAGTAGTACTCTGAAAATGGGCCGAGCAGGAGAGACCCAGTACTTC. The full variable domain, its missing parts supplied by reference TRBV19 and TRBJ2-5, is DGGITQSPKYLFRKEGQNVTLSCEQNLNHDAMYWYRQDPGQGLRLIYYSQIVNDFQKGDIAEGYSVSREKKESFPLTVTSAQKNPTAFYLCASSTLKMGRAGETQYFGPGTRLLVL.

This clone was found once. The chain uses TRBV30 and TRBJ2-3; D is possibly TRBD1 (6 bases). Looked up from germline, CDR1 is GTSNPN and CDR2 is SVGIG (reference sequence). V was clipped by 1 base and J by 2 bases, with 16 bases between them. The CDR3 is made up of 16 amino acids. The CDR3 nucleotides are TGTGCCTGGAGTGAACAGGGAACCGCTTACACAGATACGCAGTATTTT. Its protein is CAWSEQGTAYTDTQYF.

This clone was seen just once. Here the CDR3 reads CASSFSGSSNQPQHF. The CDR3 DNA is TGTGCCAGCAGTTTTTCGGGTTCGAGCAATCAGCCCCAGCATTTT. The V gene is TRBV27, the J gene TRBJ1-5; D is unresolved. From germline, CDR1 is MNHEY and CDR2 SMNVEV (reference sequence). The CDR3 is made up of 15 amino acids. The V end lost 3 bases, the J end lost 1 base, and 10 bases lay between the germline ends.

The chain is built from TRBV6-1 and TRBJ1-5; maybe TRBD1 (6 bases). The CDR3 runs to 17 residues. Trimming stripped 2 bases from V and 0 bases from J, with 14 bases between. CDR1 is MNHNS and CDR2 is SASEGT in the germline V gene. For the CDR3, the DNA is TGTGCCAGCAGTGAAATAGGGACACCTTATAGCAATCAGCCCCAGCATTTT. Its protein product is CASSEIGTPYSNQPQHF.

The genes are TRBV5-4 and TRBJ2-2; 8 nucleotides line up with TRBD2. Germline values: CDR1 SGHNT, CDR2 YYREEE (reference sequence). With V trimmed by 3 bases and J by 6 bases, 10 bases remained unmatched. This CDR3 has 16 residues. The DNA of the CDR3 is TGTGCCAGCAGCTCTCAACTAGCGGTAGGCGCCGGGGAGCTGTTTTTT. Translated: CASSSQLAVGAGELFF.

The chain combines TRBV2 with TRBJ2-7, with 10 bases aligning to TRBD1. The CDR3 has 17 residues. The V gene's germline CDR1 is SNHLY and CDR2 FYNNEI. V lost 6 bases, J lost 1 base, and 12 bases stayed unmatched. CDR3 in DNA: TGTGCCAGCAGATTTGATAAGGACAGGGGGTCGTCCTACGAGCAGTACTTC. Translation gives CASRFDKDRGSSYEQYF. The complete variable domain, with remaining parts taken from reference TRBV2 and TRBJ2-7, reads EPEVTQTPSHQVTQMGQEVILRCVPISNHLYFYWYRQILGQKVEFLVSFYNNEISEKSEIFDDQFSVERPDGSNFTLKIRSTKLEDSAMYFCASRFDKDRGSSYEQYFGPGTRLTVT.

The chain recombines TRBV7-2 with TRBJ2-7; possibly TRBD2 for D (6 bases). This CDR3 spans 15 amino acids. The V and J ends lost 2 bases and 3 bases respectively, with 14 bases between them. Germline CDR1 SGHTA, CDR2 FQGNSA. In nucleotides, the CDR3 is TGTGCCAGCAGCTTATTGGGCGGGGCGGGCTACGAGCAGTACTTC. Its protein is CASSLLGGAGYEQYF.

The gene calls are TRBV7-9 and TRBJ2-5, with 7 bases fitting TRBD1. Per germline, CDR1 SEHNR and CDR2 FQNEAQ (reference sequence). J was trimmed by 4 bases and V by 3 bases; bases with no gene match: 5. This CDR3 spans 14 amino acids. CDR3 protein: CASSLAGGGETQYF. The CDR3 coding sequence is TGTGCCAGCAGCTTGGCAGGGGGTGGAGAGACCCAGTACTTC.

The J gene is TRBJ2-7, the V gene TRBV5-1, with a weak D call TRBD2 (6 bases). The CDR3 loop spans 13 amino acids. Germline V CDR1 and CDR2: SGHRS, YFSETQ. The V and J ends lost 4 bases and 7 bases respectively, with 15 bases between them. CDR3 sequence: CASSRASGREQYF. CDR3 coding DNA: TGCGCCAGCAGCCGGGCCTCAGGGAGGGAGCAGTACTTC.